The clone carrying this T cell receptor beta chain was picked up many times. The antigen is not known. TCRdb re-derived calls from the 5' RACE reads in MiXCR, one entry per CDR3 protein. The data show over 35,000 distinct CDR3 sequences, around 6.1% seen once. The data belong to a study of early T cells in non-severe SARS-CoV-2 infection. Study-level findings and limits: Anti-spike CD8 responses were favored in VDJdb matching, and private and CD4 specificities were missed.

Trimming removed 1 base from V and 3 bases from J, with 13 bases in between. The CDR3 is 16 amino acids. The germline V gene has CDR1 SEHNR and CDR2 FQNEAQ (reference sequence). The chain employs TRBV7-9 and TRBJ1-3; no reliable D call. The material was whole blood, obtained at baseline. This receptor was identified in an adult who was a healthcare worker with PCR-confirmed SARS-CoV-2 infection or an uninfected control (not recorded which). The CDR3 is CASSLGGNPRGNTIYF. CDR3 DNA sequence: TGTGCCAGCAGCTTAGGAGGAAATCCTCGTGGAAACACCATATATTTT.